Following are 12 T cell receptor beta chains from one sample sequenced in a study of T-cell memory formation after mild COVID-19. TCRdb redid the calling of the 5' RACE reads with MiXCR, one entry per CDR3 protein. The profile shows 350,000 to 400,000 distinct CDR3 sequences, roughly an eighth of them singletons. Sequenced sample: PBMCs or a T cell subset sorted from them (not recorded which). The receptor set was obtained from a man younger than 30 who had mild COVID-19 (a few samples of this study predate the infection). Cell type and time point are not known.

This clonotype was observed a few times. V usage is TRBV6-5 and J usage is TRBJ2-7; D gene ambiguous. Germline CDR1 is MNHEY and CDR2 is SVGAGI. This CDR3 spans 11 amino acids. V was trimmed by 7 bases and J by 12 bases, leaving 16 bases between them. This chain's CDR3 is CASTGAQMRYF. The CDR3 nucleotides read TGTGCCAGCACCGGCGCCCAGATGAGGTACTTC.

This sequence joins TRBV5-1 and TRBJ1-5; 7 nucleotides match TRBD1. CDR1 SGHRS and CDR2 YFSETQ come from the germline V gene. The CDR3 loop spans 15 amino acids. The V segment lost 1 base and the J segment 7 bases; nucleotides outside the gene matches: 8. The CDR3 loop is CASSLTGDFRQPQHF. The CDR3, as DNA: TGCGCCAGCAGCTTGACAGGGGATTTCAGGCAGCCCCAGCATTTT.

The gene calls are TRBV20-1 and TRBJ2-7; D possibly corresponds to TRBD1 (6 bases). From germline, CDR1 is DFQATT and CDR2 SNEGSKA (reference sequence). This CDR3 comprises 12 residues. Trimming took 5 bases from V and 6 from J, leaving 14 bases between them. The CDR3 loop is CSAGTQTREQYF. CDR3 coding DNA: TGCAGTGCTGGGACACAGACACGCGAGCAGTACTTC.

This chain uses TRBV5-1 with TRBJ2-2; D uncertain. Germline V gene data show CDR1 as SGHRS and CDR2 as YFSETQ. The CDR3 loop spans 13 amino acids. The V end was cut by 1 base, the J end by 6 bases, with 7 bases between. The CDR3 region is CASSLRPPGELFF. The CDR3 nucleotides are TGCGCCAGCAGCTTGCGTCCGCCCGGGGAGCTGTTTTTT.

This clonotype turned up a few times. This chain connects TRBV11-2 to TRBJ2-1; D is ambiguous. V lost 2 bases and J 9 bases, leaving 11 bases between the germline ends. Germline V gene lookup returns CDR1 SGHAT and CDR2 FQNNGV. This CDR3 has 13 residues. CDR3 amino acids: CASSLTTLAEQFF. In DNA, the CDR3 is TGTGCCAGCAGCTTAACGACCCTTGCTGAGCAGTTCTTC.

This clonotype occurred a few times. J is TRBJ1-1 and V is TRBV6-6; D uncertain. The V end was cut by 0 bases, the J end by 6 bases, with 14 bases between. This CDR3 comprises 15 residues. CDR1 is MNHNY, CDR2 SVGAGI, per germline (reference sequence). The CDR3 coding sequence is TGTGCCAGCAGTTACTCGAGTAGTGGAAACGCTGAAGCTTTCTTT. Amino acid sequence: CASSYSSSGNAEAFF.

This clonotype showed up just a few times. V gene TRBV4-3 combines with J gene TRBJ1-1; 7 nucleotides align to TRBD1. The CDR3 has 15 amino acids. Germline CDR1 LGHNA, CDR2 YSLEER. V trimming: 4 bases; J trimming: 0 bases; junction bases outside the gene matches: 5. DNA of the CDR3: TGCGCCAGCAGCCCCGGACAGGCGATGAACACTGAAGCTTTCTTT. This sequence encodes CASSPGQAMNTEAFF.

This clonotype showed up just a few times. V gene TRBV4-1 combines with J gene TRBJ2-3; D is unclear. CDR3 length equals 16 residues. Germline CDR1 reads MGHRA; CDR2 reads YSYEKL. With 0 bases removed from V and 0 bases from J, the gap between germline ends came to 10 bases. The CDR3 nucleotides read TGCGCCAGCAGCCAAGATTGGATTCCTAGCACAGATACGCAGTATTTT. It encodes CASSQDWIPSTDTQYF.

This chain connects TRBV5-6 to TRBJ2-7; either TRBD1 or TRBD2 may fit D (5 bases each). This CDR3 contains 14 residues. Germline CDR1 and CDR2: SGHDT and YYEEEE. The ends were cut back, 4 bases at V and 2 bases at J, with 13 bases in the middle. The CDR3 nucleotides are TGTGCCAGCAGCGGGACGACAGCTGCCTACGAGCAGTACGTC. It codes for CASSGTTAAYEQYV.

The chain uses TRBV15 and TRBJ2-7, with D possibly being TRBD2 (5 bases). Germline loops: CDR1 LNHNV, CDR2 YYDKDF (reference sequence). The CDR3 contains 15 residues. V lost 0 bases and J 2 bases, leaving 11 bases between the germline ends. The CDR3 spells CATSREAAGTYEQYF. CDR3 DNA sequence: TGTGCCACCAGCAGAGAAGCGGCAGGAACCTACGAGCAGTACTTC.

This chain links TRBV28 with TRBJ2-5, with D perhaps assigned TRBD1 or TRBD2 (5 bases each). This CDR3 has 15 amino acids. Per germline, CDR1 MDHEN and CDR2 SYDVKM. The V and J ends lost 3 bases and 10 bases respectively, with 21 bases between them. The CDR3 nucleotides are TGTGCCAGCAGTTTCGGTCTCTCAGGGAGAGGGAGCCAGTACTTC. Its protein product is CASSFGLSGRGSQYF. The complete variable domain, with remaining parts taken from reference TRBV28 and TRBJ2-5, reads DVKVTQSSRYLVKRTGEKVFLECVQDMDHENMFWYRQDPGLGLRLIYFSYDVKMKEKGDIPEGYSVSREKKERFSLILESASTNQTSMYLCASSFGLSGRGSQYFGPGTRLLVL.

This clonotype was counted at least ten times. The chain employs TRBV15 and TRBJ2-2; D is possibly TRBD1 (6 bases). The CDR3 totals 15 residues. Germline-derived CDR1 and CDR2 are LNHNV and YYDKDF (reference sequence). V was shortened by 0 bases and J by 1 base, with 6 bases between the two germline ends. CDR3 residues: CATSRDRGNTGELFF. The CDR3 DNA reads as TGTGCCACCAGCAGAGACAGGGGGAACACCGGGGAGCTGTTTTTT.